This is a list of T cell receptor beta chains from one sample in a study of cytomegalovirus exposure and HLA in healthy donors. Only in-frame clones appear in the TCRdb table, and some are missing; sequencing was by immunoSEQ multiplex PCR. The sample gives 90,000 to 100,000 clones, over 75% of which show up once; 3% to 4% is in the top ten. What was sequenced was PBMCs. These receptors were taken from a man aged 45-60 years in good health and CMV-seronegative. Both conserved end residues are part of each CDR3. The D gene is left open where the match is weak. Not every row has a clone size; where given, it reads once, few, many or a size class.

V	D	size	J	DNA	CDR3
TRBV7-9	.	once	TRBJ2-3	TGTTCCAGCAGCCAATCAGGTGGAGGAAGGACAGATACGCAGTATTTT	CSSSQSGGGRTDTQYF
TRBV19	.	.	TRBJ1-5	TGTGCCAGTAGTATAACCGGGACGGGAGGACAGCCCCAGCATTTT	CASSITGTGGQPQHF
TRBV27	TRBD1	.	TRBJ1-2	TGTGCCAGCCACGACAGGGGAGGCTACACCTTC	CASHDRGGYTF
TRBV10-3	.	once	TRBJ2-1	TGTGCCATCAGTGAACAGGCCGGTAGCTCCTACAATGAGCAGTTCTTC	CAISEQAGSSYNEQFF
TRBV5-1	TRBD2	.	TRBJ2-5	TGCGCCAGCAGCCCCCTGGACGGGGGGGAGACCCAGTACTTC	CASSPLDGGETQYF
TRBV4-1	.	.	TRBJ1-4	TGCGCCAGCAGCCAGACGGGGGGCCCCAATGAAAAACTGTTTTTT	CASSQTGGPNEKLFF
TRBV19	.	.	TRBJ2-3	TGTGCCAGTAGTATCTTCGGGTCAAGCACAGATACGCAGTATTTT	CASSIFGSSTDTQYF
TRBV7-3	TRBD2	.	TRBJ2-3	TGTGCCAGCAGCTCGGGACTAGCGGGGGGGTCTAGCACAGATACGCAGTATTTT	CASSSGLAGGSSTDTQYF
TRBV6-1	.	.	TRBJ1-5	TGTGCCAGCGTCTCTGGGGAGCTAAATCAGCCCCAGCATTTT	CASVSGELNQPQHF
TRBV7-6	.	few	TRBJ1-6	TGTGCCAGCAGCGACCCGGGGGGGGTGAGTTCACCCCTCCACTTT	CASSDPGGVSSPLHF
TRBV28	TRBD1	.	TRBJ1-5	TGTGCCAGCAGTTTAGGGACAGGGGATGATCAGCCCCAGCATTTT	CASSLGTGDDQPQHF
TRBV27	TRBD1	.	TRBJ1-6	TGTGCCAGCAGCCAAGGGACAGGGAATAATTCACCCCTCCACTTT	CASSQGTGNNSPLHF
TRBV28	.	once	TRBJ2-3	TGTGCCAGCAGAGCGGTAGATACGCAGTATTTT	CASRAVDTQYF
TRBV27	TRBD1	many	TRBJ1-1	TGTGCCAGCAGTCCCCGGACAGGGTGGGACACTGAAGCTTTCTTT	CASSPRTGWDTEAFF
TRBV29-1	TRBD1	.	TRBJ2-7	TGCAGCGTTACCGGACAGGCCTACGAGCAGTACTTC	CSVTGQAYEQYF
TRBV19	.	.	TRBJ1-5	TGTGCCAGTAGTATCTCCGCGAATCAGCCCCAGCATTTT	CASSISANQPQHF
TRBV27	TRBD1	.	TRBJ1-4	TGTGCCAGCAGTTCCAGAGGGGGGACAGGCCGGGCTGAAAAACTGTTTTTT	CASSSRGGTGRAEKLFF
TRBV5-1	TRBD2	.	TRBJ2-5	TGCGCCAGCGGGCGGGAGATCGGAGAGACCCAGTACTTC	CASGREIGETQYF
TRBV5-1	TRBD1	.	TRBJ1-5	TGCGCCAGCAGCTCCACGGACAGGTCCCCTAGCAATCAGCCCCAGCATTTT	CASSSTDRSPSNQPQHF
TRBV2	TRBD1	.	TRBJ2-7	TGTGCCAGCAGCGCGGACAGGGGGTTCTACGAGCAGTACTTC	CASSADRGFYEQYF
TRBV5-1	.	.	TRBJ1-1	TGCGCCAGCAGCTTGGCCAGGGGCAGGGCAGTGAACACTGAAGCTTTCTTT	CASSLARGRAVNTEAFF
TRBV9	.	.	TRBJ2-2	TGTGCCAGCAGCGTAGGCGGGGGCTTCACCGGGGAGCTGTTTTTT	CASSVGGGFTGELFF
TRBV4-3	.	.	TRBJ2-2	TGCGCCAGCAGCCAAGATTGGAGGACTGCCGGGGAGCTGTTTTTT	CASSQDWRTAGELFF
TRBV28	TRBD1	.	TRBJ1-1	TGTGCCAGCAGTACAACAGGGGGCGGGGGCACTGAAGCTTTCTTT	CASSTTGGGGTEAFF
TRBV2	TRBD1	.	TRBJ1-3	TGTGCCAGCAGCCTAATGGGACAGGGCGCGAACACCATATATTTT	CASSLMGQGANTIYF
TRBV27	.	.	TRBJ2-2	TGTGCCAGCAGTCCCTCGTGGGGGGAGAACACCGGGGAGCTGTTTTTT	CASSPSWGENTGELFF
TRBV23-1	TRBD1	.	TRBJ2-7	TGCGCCAGCAGTCACCAGATTGTGGACAGGGGTTCCTACGAGCAGTACTTC	CASSHQIVDRGSYEQYF
TRBV30	TRBD1	.	TRBJ1-1	TGTGCCTGGAGCCCGCTCGGACAGGTCACTGAAGCTTTCTTT	CAWSPLGQVTEAFF
TRBV5-5	TRBD2	.	TRBJ2-3	TGTGCCAGCAGCTCCTCGACAGTGCGGGGGGATACGCAGTATTTT	CASSSSTVRGDTQYF
TRBV7-9	.	.	TRBJ2-5	TGTGCCAGCAGTCCTAGCAGAGAGACCCAGTACTTC	CASSPSRETQYF
TRBV5-1	TRBD2	.	TRBJ2-7	TGCGCCAGCAGCTTGGGTGGGAGGGACTACGAGCAGTACTTC	CASSLGGRDYEQYF